This T cell receptor (beta chain) was observed in a study of neoadjuvant nivolumab and ipilimumab in lung cancer. This clone was seen once. What it binds is not known. Study results and caveats: TCR clonality did not significantly correlate with pathologic tumor regression. From pretherapy to surgery, tumor richness and clonality rose with dual therapy.

CDR1 is SGHTA and CDR2 is FQGNSA in the germline V gene. There are 12 residues in the CDR3. Trimming pared 6 bases from V and 4 bases from J, leaving 9 bases between. Generated by immunoSEQ multiplex PCR, the TCRdb table keeps only in-frame clones and is missing some. The sample contains 26,000 or so clones, around 80% of which appear only once. The chain is built from TRBV7-2 and TRBJ1-2; D remains unclear. The sequencing here drew on peripheral blood, taken before neoadjuvant nivolumab, alone or with ipilimumab. This sequence originates from an adult with non-small cell lung cancer. Written as DNA, the CDR3 is TGTGCCAGCAGGCCGGACCCCTATGGCTACACCTTC. Residues: CASRPDPYGYTF.